One and the same sample provided the 8 T cell receptor beta chains below, sequenced in a study of blood T cell repertoires in COVID-19. Sequencing was performed with immunoSEQ multiplex PCR; in TCRdb, only in-frame clones are kept and a portion is missing. The sample comprises 200,000 to 300,000 clones, about 85% of which are singletons, and approximately 7.9% rests with the top ten. Sequenced sample: peripheral blood. The receptors derive from a woman of 80 years or more with acute or convalescent COVID-19.

V gene TRBV6-5 combines with J gene TRBJ1-2; the match to TRBD1 covers 8 bases. After removal of 8 bases from V and 0 bases from J, the junction contained 5 bases not matched to a gene. The CDR3 extends over 14 amino acids. Per germline, CDR1 MNHEY and CDR2 SVGAGI. DNA for the CDR3: TGTGCCAGCGGAAGACAGGGGCCTAACTATGGCTACACCTTC. As protein: CASGRQGPNYGYTF.

This rearrangement joins TRBV7-8 to TRBJ1-4, with TRBD1 matching 8 bases. The CDR3 has 14 residues. The V gene's germline CDR1 is SGHVS and CDR2 FQNEAQ. Trimming removed 6 bases from V and 6 bases from J; junction bases left unmatched: 6. The CDR3 bases are TGTGCCAGCAGATCGGACAGGGCTGATGAAAAACTGTTTTTT. Translating it yields CASRSDRADEKLFF.

This chain uses TRBV7-9 with TRBJ1-1, with 10 bases that match TRBD1. Unmatched junction bases numbered 2, after V lost 3 bases and J lost 4 bases. The germline CDR1 and CDR2 sequences are SEHNR and FQNEAQ (reference sequence). This CDR3 is 14 amino acids long. The CDR3 sequence is CASSFRQGATEAFF. CDR3 nucleotide sequence: TGTGCCAGCAGCTTTAGACAGGGGGCCACTGAAGCTTTCTTT.

The chain combines TRBV19 with TRBJ2-4; D is possibly TRBD2 (6 bases). Per germline, CDR1 LNHDA and CDR2 SQIVND (reference sequence). The length of the CDR3 is 18 residues. V gave up 6 bases and J gave up 0 bases, with 21 bases separating them. CDR3 DNA sequence: TGTGCCAGTAGCCCCGACAGACCTCTAGCGATAGCCAAAAACATTCAGTACTTC. This gives the protein CASSPDRPLAIAKNIQYF.

The CDR3, as DNA: TGTGCCAGCTCGAGGGGGGGCGACACTGAAGCTTTCTTT. Amino acid sequence: CASSRGGDTEAFF. V gene TRBV2 combines with J gene TRBJ1-1; TRBD1 might be the D (6 bases). Between the trimmed V and J ends, which lost 8 bases and 3 bases, there was a span of 13 bases. CDR3 size: 13 residues. CDR1 is SNHLY, CDR2 FYNNEI, per germline.

The rearrangement joins TRBV9 to TRBJ2-2, with 7 bases identical to TRBD1. This CDR3 comprises 16 residues. The germline gives CDR1 SGDLS, CDR2 YYNGEE. V was pared by 1 base and J by 3 bases, with 6 bases of the junction left unmatched. The CDR3 sequence is CASSVRGQVDTGELFF. CDR3 DNA: TGTGCCAGCAGCGTACGCGGACAGGTCGACACCGGGGAGCTGTTTTTT. The full variable domain, with the rest looked up from reference TRBV9 and TRBJ2-2, is DSGVTQTPKHLITATGQRVTLRCSPRSGDLSVYWYQQSLDQGLQFLIQYYNGEERAKGNILERFSAQQFPDLHSELNLSSLELGDSALYFCASSVRGQVDTGELFFGEGSRLTVL.

The chain uses TRBV2 and TRBJ1-5; D unclear. CDR1 is SNHLY and CDR2 is FYNNEI in the germline V gene. The CDR3 has 15 residues. V was clipped by 1 base and J by 7 bases, with 14 bases between them. The CDR3 DNA is TGTGCCAGCAGTGAAGAGAGGGATGTCGGCCAGCCCCAGCATTTT. Its translation: CASSEERDVGQPQHF.

This rearrangement joins TRBV29-1 to TRBJ1-1, with TRBD1 as a possible D gene (5 bases). This CDR3 is built from 14 residues. The germline V gene has CDR1 SQVTM and CDR2 ANQGSEA. The CDR3 DNA follows: TGCACCGTCATCGGGGCCACAGGACTAGCTGAAGCTTTCTTT. This sequence encodes CTVIGATGLAEAFF.